Each of the 25 T cell receptor beta chains below was sequenced from the same sample in a study of CD4 T cells in relation to SARS-CoV-2 and coronaviruses (dated by TCRdb to the early 2020s). These receptors' antigens are unknown. Preparation of the library involved the immunoSEQ multiplex PCR assay. TCRdb re-hosts the immuneACCESS table, in-frame sequences only. Its copies lack some clones; in the studies checked, an unresolved V gene accounts for under half of them, and the cause for the rest is not known. This sample gives 20,000 to 25,000 clones in total; roughly 70% of them show up just once. The ten biggest clones cover under 20% of the sample. CD4+ T cells from unexposed donors were collected before the COVID-19 pandemic (2011-2018). The EasySep CD4+ T cell isolation kit was used to isolate CD4+ T cells once the cultures had run for nine to eleven days. The material sequenced was CD4+ T cells from PBMCs, cultured in vitro. The receptors come from a human donor in good health.

The chain employs TRBV7-8 and TRBJ2-6, with TRBD2 matching 11 bases. V gave up 5 bases and J gave up 3 bases; unmatched junction bases: 12. This CDR3 comprises 19 residues. Germline CDR1 SGHVS, CDR2 FQNEAQ. CDR3 nucleotide sequence: TGTGCCAGCAGCGGCTCGATCCCACTAGCGGGAGTTGGGGCCAACGTCCTGACTTTC. Protein sequence: CASSGSIPLAGVGANVLTF.

The chain is built from TRBV4-2 and TRBJ1-5; 8 positions agree with TRBD1. The V gene end was trimmed by 0 bases and the J gene end by 7 bases; junction bases not matched to a gene: 8. Germline CDR1 LGHNA, CDR2 YNFKEQ. The CDR3 length is 16 residues. The CDR3 DNA sequence: TGTGCCAGCAGCCAAGATCCGGACAGGGAAGGACAGCCCCAGCATTTT. It encodes CASSQDPDREGQPQHF.

The chain carries TRBV7-2 and TRBJ1-5, with a possible D match to TRBD1 (5 bases). The CDR3 is 13 residues long. The germline V and J ends were trimmed by 5 bases and 7 bases, with 12 bases remaining between them. CDR1 SGHTA and CDR2 FQGNSA come from the germline V gene. The CDR3 loop is CASSIRVGQPQHF. For the CDR3, the DNA is TGTGCCAGCAGCATCAGGGTTGGGCAGCCCCAGCATTTT.

This chain connects TRBV2 to TRBJ1-2, with D possibly matching TRBD1 (5 bases). CDR3 length equals 14 residues. Germline loops: CDR1 SNHLY, CDR2 FYNNEI. The V end lost 2 bases, the J end lost 1 base, and 8 bases lay between the germline ends. CDR3 in amino acids: CASSEQGGNYGYTF. CDR3 DNA sequence: TGTGCCAGCAGTGAACAGGGAGGTAACTATGGCTACACCTTC.

V and J are TRBV5-5 and TRBJ2-7; D may be TRBD1 (6 bases). V lost 4 bases and J lost 1, with 15 bases in between. Germline V gene lookup returns CDR1 SGHKS and CDR2 YYEKEE (reference sequence). The CDR3 is 15 amino acids. For the CDR3, the DNA is TGTGCCAGCAGCCCAACCGGGACACAGTCCTACGAGCAGTACTTC. It encodes CASSPTGTQSYEQYF.

This clone was seen only once. This chain links TRBV5-1 with TRBJ1-2; D remains unclear. The V gene lost 7 bases and the J gene lost 12 bases, with 19 bases spanning the gap. Looked up from germline, CDR1 is SGHRS and CDR2 is YFSETQ. The CDR3 length is 12 residues. The CDR3 DNA sequence: TGCGCCAGCGGATCTTCCGGGGTCCCCAACACCTTC. Translating it yields CASGSSGVPNTF.

This rearrangement joins TRBV5-1 to TRBJ2-7, with D perhaps matching TRBD1 (5 bases). Between the trimmed V and J ends, which lost 2 bases and 5 bases, there was a span of 8 bases. Per the germline V gene, CDR1 is SGHRS and CDR2 is YFSETQ. CDR3 length equals 12 residues. The CDR3 here is CASSLRQNEQYF. The CDR3 nucleotides are TGCGCCAGCAGCTTACGACAGAACGAGCAGTACTTC.

This clone was picked up a small number of times. V and J are TRBV3-1 (or the pseudogene TRBV3-2) and TRBJ2-5; 8 bases fit TRBD2. This CDR3 region has 14 residues. Trimming at V came to 3 bases and at J to 2 bases, leaving 2 bases not matched to a gene. Germline values: CDR1 LGHDT, CDR2 YNNKEL (reference sequence). The CDR3 bases are TGTGCCAGCAGCCAGGTAGCGGGACAAGAGACCCAGTACTTC. Its protein product is CASSQVAGQETQYF.

This clone was seen a few times. The genes are TRBV4-1 and TRBJ2-2, with 7 bases identical to TRBD2. The germline gives CDR1 MGHRA, CDR2 YSYEKL. After removal of 4 bases from V and 6 bases from J, the junction contained 2 bases not matched to a gene. This CDR3 has 13 residues. The CDR3 loop is CASSPRGAGELFF. The CDR3 nucleotides are TGCGCCAGCAGCCCCCGGGGGGCCGGGGAGCTGTTTTTT.

The gene calls are TRBV4-1 and TRBJ1-2; no definite D call. V was trimmed by 4 bases and J by 3 bases, leaving 12 bases between them. There are 14 residues in the CDR3. CDR1 and CDR2 (germline): MGHRA, YSYEKL. The CDR3 spells CASSPKLGHYGYTF. The CDR3 DNA follows: TGCGCCAGCAGCCCGAAGCTGGGTCACTATGGCTACACCTTC.

A few counts support this clone. The chain uses TRBV9 and TRBJ2-2, with 7 bases lining up with TRBD2. With V trimmed by 1 base and J by 5 bases, 14 bases remained unmatched. The CDR3 totals 18 residues. Germline V gives CDR1 SGDLS, CDR2 YYNGEE. In nucleotides, the CDR3 is TGTGCCAGCAGCGTAACTAGCGCCCAACATAGTGGTACCGGGGAGCTGTTTTTT. Its translation is CASSVTSAQHSGTGELFF. The variable domain in full, completed from reference TRBV9 and TRBJ2-2, reads DSGVTQTPKHLITATGQRVTLRCSPRSGDLSVYWYQQSLDQGLQFLIQYYNGEERAKGNILERFSAQQFPDLHSELNLSSLELGDSALYFCASSVTSAQHSGTGELFFGEGSRLTVL.

This sequence joins TRBV19 and TRBJ2-1, with 7 bases aligning to TRBD1. V gave up 6 bases and J gave up 8 bases; unmatched junction bases: 4. Germline CDR1 reads LNHDA; CDR2 reads SQIVND (reference sequence). CDR3 size: 12 residues. CDR3 DNA sequence: TGTGCCAGTAGACCGACAGGGTATGAGCAGTTCTTC. It is translated as CASRPTGYEQFF.

Only a few counts were recorded for this clone. The chain has TRBV12-3 or TRBV12-4 and TRBJ2-7; tentative D call: TRBD2 (6 bases). This CDR3 has 13 amino acids. The V end was cut by 1 base, the J end by 7 bases, with 11 bases between. CDR3 bases: TGTGCCAGCAGTTTAGGCGGGGAACGAGAGCAGTACTTC. This codes for CASSLGGEREQYF.

V and J are TRBV7-6 and TRBJ2-2; perhaps TRBD2 as D (6 bases). CDR1 SGHVS and CDR2 FNYEAQ come from the germline V gene. Trimming took off 5 bases at V and 0 bases at J, with 10 bases between the two ends. This CDR3 has 15 amino acids. As DNA, the CDR3 is TGTGCCAGCAGCCCGGACTATACGAACACCGGGGAGCTGTTTTTT. Protein sequence: CASSPDYTNTGELFF.

This clone was counted only a few times. V gene TRBV29-1 combines with J gene TRBJ2-7, with 10 nucleotides matching TRBD2. The CDR3 is 13 amino acids. Looked up from germline, CDR1 is SQVTM and CDR2 is ANQGSEA. J was trimmed by 3 bases and V by 5 bases; bases with no gene match: 4. The CDR3 coding sequence is TGCAGCGTTCGATCTAGCGGGAGCTACGAGCAGTACTTC. This encodes CSVRSSGSYEQYF.

The rearrangement uses TRBV2 and TRBJ2-5; TRBD2 is a possible D gene (6 bases). The V end was cut by 4 bases, the J end by 5 bases, with 11 bases between. The CDR3 runs 13 residues. The V gene's germline CDR1 is SNHLY and CDR2 FYNNEI. Here the CDR3 DNA reads TGTGCCAGCAGTGGTGGAGGGGCGGAGACCCAGTACTTC. Translated, it gives CASSGGGAETQYF.

The V call is TRBV28, the J call TRBJ1-2; 9 nucleotides align to TRBD1. The CDR3 is 13 residues long. Germline-derived CDR1 and CDR2 are MDHEN and SYDVKM. J lost 7 bases, V lost 2 bases, and 2 bases had no gene match. CDR3 coding DNA: TGTGCCAGCAGTTTACAGGACAGGGGTGGCTACACCTTC. Translated: CASSLQDRGGYTF.

V gene TRBV30 combines with J gene TRBJ1-3; D may be TRBD1 (5 bases). This CDR3 region has 15 residues. The V and J ends lost 1 base and 1 base respectively, with 11 bases between them. Per germline, CDR1 GTSNPN and CDR2 SVGIG (reference sequence). This CDR3 reads CAWSDPGSSGNTIYF. CDR3 coding DNA: TGTGCCTGGAGTGACCCAGGGAGTTCTGGAAACACCATATATTTT.

This clone was counted a single time. V usage is TRBV19 and J usage is TRBJ1-6, with D possibly matching TRBD1 (5 bases). Germline V gives CDR1 LNHDA, CDR2 SQIVND (reference sequence). The CDR3 sequence is 14 residues long. With 1 base removed from V and 7 bases from J, the gap between germline ends came to 8 bases. CDR3 sequence (DNA): TGTGCCAGTAGTATAGGCAGGGCGAATTCACCCCTCCACTTT. Its translation: CASSIGRANSPLHF.

This chain links TRBV19 with TRBJ2-7; 12 nucleotides line up with TRBD1. This CDR3 is built from 15 residues. Trimming cost V 3 bases and J 6 bases; bases outside gene matches: 6. In germline, CDR1 is LNHDA, CDR2 SQIVND (reference sequence). CDR3: CASSIPGTGGAEQYF. The CDR3 DNA reads TGTGCCAGTAGTATTCCCGGGACAGGGGGCGCCGAGCAGTACTTC.

The chain joins TRBV7-3 to TRBJ2-3; 10 positions agree with TRBD2. Trimming at V came to 2 bases and at J to 2 bases, leaving 1 base not matched to a gene. In germline, CDR1 is SGHTA, CDR2 FQGTGA. The length of the CDR3 is 15 residues. CDR3: CASSLGTSDTDTQYF. The CDR3 DNA reads TGTGCCAGCAGCTTAGGGACTAGCGACACAGATACGCAGTATTTT.

The table lists this clone with a few counts. The chain recombines TRBV11-2 with TRBJ2-2, with D tentatively TRBD2 (6 bases). The CDR3 contains 16 residues. Germline values: CDR1 SGHAT, CDR2 FQNNGV. Trimming cost V 7 bases and J 4 bases, with 19 bases left between them. The CDR3 DNA reads as TGTGCCAGCACCCCATTATGGAGGGTGGGCACCGGGGAGCTGTTTTTT. This encodes CASTPLWRVGTGELFF.

The genes are TRBV5-1 and TRBJ1-1; possible D gene TRBD1, 6 bases. The germline V and J ends were trimmed by 4 bases and 11 bases, with 18 bases remaining between them. CDR3 length equals 13 residues. CDR1 and CDR2 from the germline V gene are SGHRS and YFSETQ. The CDR3 protein is CASSALKQGLAFF. The CDR3 bases are TGCGCCAGCAGCGCCCTTAAACAGGGTTTGGCTTTCTTT.

Only a few counts were recorded for this clone. The rearrangement links TRBV7-9 to TRBJ1-2, with D unclear. Trimming took 5 bases from V and 0 from J, leaving 13 bases between them. This CDR3 comprises 15 residues. The germline V gene has CDR1 SEHNR and CDR2 FQNEAQ (reference sequence). The DNA of the CDR3 is TGTGCCAGCAGCCACGAGACGAACACTAACTATGGCTACACCTTC. It encodes CASSHETNTNYGYTF.

This clone has more than one count but fewer than ten. J is TRBJ2-1 and V is TRBV6-6, with 7 bases identical to TRBD2. The germline gives CDR1 MNHNY, CDR2 SVGAGI (reference sequence). Trimming at V came to 5 bases and at J to 8 bases, leaving 12 bases not matched to a gene. The CDR3 consists of 15 residues. The CDR3 DNA sequence: TGTGCCAGCAGTCGGACTAGAGGCGACCTTGATGAGCAGTTCTTC. Protein sequence: CASSRTRGDLDEQFF.